These 8 T cell receptor beta chains were sequenced from one sample in a study of T cells in Graves' hyperthyroidism and ophthalmopathy. Amplification of TCR beta CDR3 regions was performed using RNA transcripts as template. The HTBI primer set was used in a first-round RT-PCR of the TCR CDR3. TCRdb passed the multiplex PCR reads through MiXCR, listing each CDR3 protein once. Among approximately 320,000 distinct CDR3 sequences listed, around 17% were seen once. Source material: blood. All receptors come from a man younger than 40 with Graves' hyperthyroidism.

This CDR3 is CASSLKRAALQETQYF. The CDR3 DNA is TGTGCCAGCAGTTTAAAGCGGGCGGCCCTTCAAGAGACCCAGTACTTC. The rearrangement links TRBV12-3 or TRBV12-4 to TRBJ2-5; TRBD2 is a possible D gene (6 bases). The CDR3 consists of 16 residues. The V end lost 2 bases, the J end lost 2 bases, and 15 bases lay between the germline ends.

This clonotype was seen repeatedly, ten times or more. V gene TRBV3-1 combines with J gene TRBJ2-1; 14 bases fit TRBD2. This CDR3 comprises 14 residues. From germline, CDR1 is LGHDT and CDR2 YNNKEL (reference sequence). The J segment lost 6 bases and the V segment lost 8 bases, leaving 3 bases of the junction unmatched. The CDR3 coding sequence is TGTGCCAGCCTTGGACTAGCGGGAGGCAATGAGCAGTTCTTC. Encoded protein: CASLGLAGGNEQFF.

This rearrangement joins TRBV28 to TRBJ2-5; D may correspond to TRBD1 or TRBD2 (5 bases each). The CDR3 covers 16 residues. The germline CDR1 and CDR2 sequences are MDHEN and SYDVKM. Trimming took 5 bases from V and 3 from J, leaving 19 bases between them. The CDR3 bases are TGTGCCAGCAGTCTAATTGGGGCGAGGAGGAAAGAGACCCAGTACTTC. This translates into CASSLIGARRKETQYF.

This clonotype was counted only a few times. The rearrangement uses TRBV6-2 or TRBV6-3 and TRBJ1-1; D not resolved. The germline gives CDR1 MNHEY, CDR2 SVGEGT. Between the trimmed V and J ends, which lost 10 bases and 1 base, there was a span of 7 bases. The CDR3 has 11 amino acids. Here the CDR3 DNA reads TGTGCCACCGAGGGGAACACTGAAGCTTTCTTT. The encoded protein is CATEGNTEAFF.

This clonotype was seen ten or more times. The chain uses TRBV6-1 and TRBJ2-5; D may correspond to TRBD1 or TRBD2 (6 bases each). V was trimmed by 6 bases and J by 8 bases, leaving 19 bases between them. Germline V lookup: CDR1 MNHNS, CDR2 SASEGT. This CDR3 comprises 14 residues. DNA of the CDR3: TGTGCCAGCAGCCCCTCGGGGGCCTTCCGAACCCAGTACTTC. This codes for CASSPSGAFRTQYF.

This clonotype was detected many times. This chain connects TRBV7-9 to TRBJ1-1; no clear D gene. Germline V lookup: CDR1 SEHNR, CDR2 FQNEAQ (reference sequence). V dropped 5 bases and J dropped 1 base, with 20 bases sitting between them. The CDR3 is 17 amino acids. CDR3 protein: CASSPPLAGLRNTEAFF. DNA for the CDR3: TGTGCCAGCAGCCCCCCTCTGGCGGGGTTGAGGAACACTGAAGCTTTCTTT.

This clonotype was counted many times. V gene TRBV3-1 combines with J gene TRBJ1-1, with no clear D. Deletions cut 2 bases from V and 10 bases from J, with 8 bases between. Germline V lookup: CDR1 LGHDT, CDR2 YNNKEL (reference sequence). CDR3 length: 11 amino acids. The DNA of the CDR3 is TGTGCCAGCAGCCAACAAGCCCGAGCTTTCTTT. Protein sequence: CASSQQARAFF.

This clonotype showed up just a few times. The genes are TRBV2 and TRBJ1-5; D unresolved. With 4 bases removed from V and 6 bases from J, the gap between germline ends came to 13 bases. The CDR3 runs 14 residues. Germline CDR1 reads SNHLY; CDR2 reads FYNNEI. Here the CDR3 reads CASSVEGSSQPQHF. The CDR3 region has the DNA TGTGCCAGCAGTGTAGAAGGTTCAAGTCAGCCCCAGCATTTT.